This TCR beta chain was captured in a study of blood T cell dynamics during melanoma immunotherapy. About the study: Standard first-line treatment here was pembrolizumab or nivolumab plus ipilimumab in metastatic melanoma.

The time point: week 3, after first cycle of checkpoint inhibitor. At 12 weeks after first infusion, RECIST 1.1 defined response for most patients. TCRdb keeps only in-frame clones here, not all; method: immunoSEQ multiplex PCR. Among roughly 6,800 clones, approximately 77% were seen once, and the ten largest hold roughly 14%. V was trimmed by 6 bases and J by 7 bases, leaving 19 bases between them. This CDR3 region has 15 residues. Germline V gene sequence: CDR1 MNHEY, CDR2 SMNVEV (reference sequence). The specimen was blood, collected from a patient treated with checkpoint blockade. The rearrangement joins TRBV27 to TRBJ2-1; the D gene is possibly TRBD2 (7 bases). The source of this sequence is a human donor with melanoma. The CDR3 coding sequence is TGTGCCAGCAGCGGTTGGGGGGGGCCGGGGAATGAGCAGTTCTTC. Translating it yields CASSGWGGPGNEQFF.